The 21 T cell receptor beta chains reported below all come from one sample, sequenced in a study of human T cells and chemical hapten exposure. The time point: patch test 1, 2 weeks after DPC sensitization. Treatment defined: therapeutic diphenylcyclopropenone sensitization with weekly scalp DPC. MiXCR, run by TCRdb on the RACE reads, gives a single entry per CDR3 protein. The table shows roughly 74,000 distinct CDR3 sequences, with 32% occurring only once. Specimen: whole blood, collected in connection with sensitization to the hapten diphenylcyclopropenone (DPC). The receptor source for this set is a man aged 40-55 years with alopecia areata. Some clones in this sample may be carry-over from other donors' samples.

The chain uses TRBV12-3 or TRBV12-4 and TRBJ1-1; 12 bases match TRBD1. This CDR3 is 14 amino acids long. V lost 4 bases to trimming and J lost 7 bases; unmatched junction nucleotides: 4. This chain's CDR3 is CASSWDRGRVEAFF. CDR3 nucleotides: TGTGCCAGCAGTTGGGACAGGGGGCGCGTTGAAGCTTTCTTT.

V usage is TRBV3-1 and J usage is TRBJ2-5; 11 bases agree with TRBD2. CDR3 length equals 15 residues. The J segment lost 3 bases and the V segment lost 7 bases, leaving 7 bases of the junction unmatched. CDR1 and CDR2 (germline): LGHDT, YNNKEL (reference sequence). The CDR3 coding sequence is TGTGCCAGCAAGACTAGCGGGATAATCAAAGAGACCCAGTACTTC. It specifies CASKTSGIIKETQYF.

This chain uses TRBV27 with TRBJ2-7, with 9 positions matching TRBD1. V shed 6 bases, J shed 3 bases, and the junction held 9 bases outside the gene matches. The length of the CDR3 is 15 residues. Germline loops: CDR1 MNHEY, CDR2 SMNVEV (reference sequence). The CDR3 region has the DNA TGTGCCAGCAGACAGGGGGCCTCCCGACTCTACGAGCAGTACTTC. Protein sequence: CASRQGASRLYEQYF.

The CDR3 DNA is TGTGCCAGCAGTGGGACGGATTACTACGAGCAGTACTTC. Translated, it gives CASSGTDYYEQYF. This chain joins TRBV28 and TRBJ2-7; perhaps D is TRBD1 or TRBD2 (5 bases each). V was pared by 5 bases and J by 3 bases, with 11 bases between. Germline V gene sequence: CDR1 MDHEN, CDR2 SYDVKM. This CDR3 is 13 amino acids long.

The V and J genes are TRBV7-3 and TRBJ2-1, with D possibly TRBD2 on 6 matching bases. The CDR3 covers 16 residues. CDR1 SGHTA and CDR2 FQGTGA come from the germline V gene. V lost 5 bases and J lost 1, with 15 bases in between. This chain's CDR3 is CASSPDSGGSYNEQFF. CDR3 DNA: TGTGCCAGCAGCCCTGATAGCGGTGGGTCCTACAATGAGCAGTTCTTC.

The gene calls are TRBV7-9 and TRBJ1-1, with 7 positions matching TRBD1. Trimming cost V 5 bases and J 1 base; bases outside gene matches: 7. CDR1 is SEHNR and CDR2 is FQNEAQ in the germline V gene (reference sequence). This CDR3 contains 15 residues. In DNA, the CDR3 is TGTGCCAGCAGCGACGACAGGGCAAGGAACACTGAAGCTTTCTTT. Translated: CASSDDRARNTEAFF. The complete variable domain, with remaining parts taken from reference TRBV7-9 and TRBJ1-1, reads DTGVSQNPRHKITKRGQNVTFRCDPISEHNRLYWYRQTLGQGPEFLTYFQNEAQLEKSRLLSDRFSAERPKGSFSTLEIQRTEQGDSAMYLCASSDDRARNTEAFFGQGTRLTVV.

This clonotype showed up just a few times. The CDR3 nucleotides are TGTGCCAGCAGCTCGAGCCTTTCCTACAATGAGCAGTTCTTC. Translating it yields CASSSSLSYNEQFF. This sequence joins TRBV7-9 and TRBJ2-1; D call uncertain. This CDR3 has 14 amino acids. The germline gives CDR1 SEHNR, CDR2 FQNEAQ (reference sequence). Trimming left V 4 bases short and J 1 base short, with 8 bases between.

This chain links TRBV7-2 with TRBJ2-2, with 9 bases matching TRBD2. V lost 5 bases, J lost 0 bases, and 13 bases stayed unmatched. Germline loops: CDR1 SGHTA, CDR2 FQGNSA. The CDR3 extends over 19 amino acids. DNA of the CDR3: TGTGCCAGCAGCCCCAGAATAGGGCTAGCGGGGACGAACACCGGGGAGCTGTTTTTT. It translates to CASSPRIGLAGTNTGELFF.

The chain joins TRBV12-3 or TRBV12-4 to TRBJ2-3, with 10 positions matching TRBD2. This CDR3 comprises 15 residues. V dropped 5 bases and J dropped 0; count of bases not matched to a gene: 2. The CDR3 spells CASSQLAGSTDTQYF. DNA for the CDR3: TGTGCCAGCAGTCAACTAGCGGGGAGCACAGATACGCAGTATTTT.

CDR3 nucleotide sequence: TGTGCCAGCAGCCTGGGCGTAGGGGATACGCAGTATTTT. This sequence encodes CASSLGVGDTQYF. J is TRBJ2-3 and V is TRBV11-2, with no clear D. CDR1 is SGHAT and CDR2 is FQNNGV in the germline V gene. Trimming removed 5 bases from V and 6 bases from J, with 12 bases in between. The CDR3 has 13 residues.

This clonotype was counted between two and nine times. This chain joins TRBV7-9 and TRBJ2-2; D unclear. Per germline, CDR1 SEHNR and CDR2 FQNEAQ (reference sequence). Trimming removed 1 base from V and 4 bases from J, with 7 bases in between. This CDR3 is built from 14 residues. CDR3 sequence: CASSLVRTTGELFF. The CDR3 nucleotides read TGTGCCAGCAGCTTAGTCCGGACCACCGGGGAGCTGTTTTTT. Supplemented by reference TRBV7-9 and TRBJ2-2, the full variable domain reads DTGVSQNPRHKITKRGQNVTFRCDPISEHNRLYWYRQTLGQGPEFLTYFQNEAQLEKSRLLSDRFSAERPKGSFSTLEIQRTEQGDSAMYLCASSLVRTTGELFFGEGSRLTVL.

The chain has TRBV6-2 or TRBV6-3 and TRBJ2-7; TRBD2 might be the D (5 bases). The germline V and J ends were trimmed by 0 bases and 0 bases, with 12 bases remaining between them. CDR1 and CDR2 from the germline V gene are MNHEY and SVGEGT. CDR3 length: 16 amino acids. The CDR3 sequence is CASSYSPAVHSYEQYF. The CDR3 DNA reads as TGTGCCAGCAGTTACTCCCCAGCGGTACACTCCTACGAGCAGTACTTC.

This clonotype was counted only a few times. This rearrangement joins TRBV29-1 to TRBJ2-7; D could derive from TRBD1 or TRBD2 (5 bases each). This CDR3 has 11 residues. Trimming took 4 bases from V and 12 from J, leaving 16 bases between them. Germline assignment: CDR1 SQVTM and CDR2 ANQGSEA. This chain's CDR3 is CSVGDRPTPYF. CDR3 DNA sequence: TGCAGCGTTGGGGACCGACCTACGCCGTACTTC.

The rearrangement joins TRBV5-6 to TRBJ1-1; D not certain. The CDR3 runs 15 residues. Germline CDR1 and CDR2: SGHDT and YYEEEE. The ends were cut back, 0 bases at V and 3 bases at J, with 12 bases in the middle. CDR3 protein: CASSLAVAGDTEAFF. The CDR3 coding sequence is TGTGCCAGCAGCTTGGCCGTCGCAGGAGACACTGAAGCTTTCTTT.

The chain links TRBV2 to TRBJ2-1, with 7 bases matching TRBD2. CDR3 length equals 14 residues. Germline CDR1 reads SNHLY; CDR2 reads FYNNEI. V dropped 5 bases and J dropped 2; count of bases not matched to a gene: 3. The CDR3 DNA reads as TGTGCCAGCAGTAGCGGGGCCACCTACAATGAGCAGTTCTTC. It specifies CASSSGATYNEQFF.

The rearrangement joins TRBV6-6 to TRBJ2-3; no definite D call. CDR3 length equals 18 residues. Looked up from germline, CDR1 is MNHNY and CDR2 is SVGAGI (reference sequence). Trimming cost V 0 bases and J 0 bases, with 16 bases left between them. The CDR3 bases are TGTGCCAGCAGTTACTCGGGCCGGGCCGGTGCTAGCACAGATACGCAGTATTTT. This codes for CASSYSGRAGASTDTQYF.

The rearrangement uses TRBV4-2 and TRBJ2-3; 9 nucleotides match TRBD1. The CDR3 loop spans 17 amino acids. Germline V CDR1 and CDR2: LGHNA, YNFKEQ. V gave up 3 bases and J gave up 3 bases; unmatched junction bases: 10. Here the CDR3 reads CASSHHGPGQGTDTQYF. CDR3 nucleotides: TGTGCCAGCAGCCATCACGGACCGGGACAGGGTACAGATACGCAGTATTTT.

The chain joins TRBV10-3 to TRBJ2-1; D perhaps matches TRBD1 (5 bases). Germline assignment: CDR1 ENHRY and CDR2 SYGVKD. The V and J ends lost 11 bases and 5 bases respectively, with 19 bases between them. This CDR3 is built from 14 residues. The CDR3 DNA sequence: TGTGCCTCGTTGGACATCTATCGGGACAATGAGCAGTTCTTC. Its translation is CASLDIYRDNEQFF.

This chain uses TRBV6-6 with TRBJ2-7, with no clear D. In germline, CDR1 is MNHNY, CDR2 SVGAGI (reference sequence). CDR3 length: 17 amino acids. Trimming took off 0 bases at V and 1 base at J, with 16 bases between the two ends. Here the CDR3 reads CASSYSGGEMTSYEQYF. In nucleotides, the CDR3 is TGTGCCAGCAGTTACTCAGGCGGTGAGATGACGTCCTACGAGCAGTACTTC.

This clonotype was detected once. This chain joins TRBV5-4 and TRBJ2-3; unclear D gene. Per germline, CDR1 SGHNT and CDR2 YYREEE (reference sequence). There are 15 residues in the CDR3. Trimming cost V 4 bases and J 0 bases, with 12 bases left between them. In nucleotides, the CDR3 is TGTGCCAGCAGCCTTACTACTTCCAGCACAGATACGCAGTATTTT. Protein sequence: CASSLTTSSTDTQYF.

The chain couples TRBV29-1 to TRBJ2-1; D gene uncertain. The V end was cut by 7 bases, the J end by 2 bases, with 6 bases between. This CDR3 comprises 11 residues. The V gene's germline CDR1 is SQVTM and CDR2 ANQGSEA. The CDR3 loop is CSGEAYNEQFF. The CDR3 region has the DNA TGCAGCGGAGAGGCCTACAATGAGCAGTTCTTC.